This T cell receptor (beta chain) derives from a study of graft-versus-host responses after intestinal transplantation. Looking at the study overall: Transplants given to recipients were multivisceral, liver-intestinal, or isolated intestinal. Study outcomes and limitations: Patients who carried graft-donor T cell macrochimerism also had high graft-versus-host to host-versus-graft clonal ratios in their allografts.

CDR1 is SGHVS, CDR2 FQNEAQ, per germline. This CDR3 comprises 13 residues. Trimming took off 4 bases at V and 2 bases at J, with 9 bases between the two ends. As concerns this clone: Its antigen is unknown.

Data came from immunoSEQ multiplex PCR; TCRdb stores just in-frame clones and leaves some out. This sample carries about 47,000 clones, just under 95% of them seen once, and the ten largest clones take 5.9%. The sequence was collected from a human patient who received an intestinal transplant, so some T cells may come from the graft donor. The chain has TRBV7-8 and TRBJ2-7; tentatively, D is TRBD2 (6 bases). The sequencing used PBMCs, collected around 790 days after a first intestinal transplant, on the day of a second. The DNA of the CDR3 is TGTGCCAGCAGCTCTCCGGGAGCCTACGAGCAGTACTTC. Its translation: CASSSPGAYEQYF. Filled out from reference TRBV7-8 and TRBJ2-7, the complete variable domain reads GAGVSQSPRYKVAKRGQDVALRCDPISGHVSLFWYQQALGQGPEFLTYFQNEAQLDKSGLPSDRFFAERPEGSVSTLKIQRTQQEDSAVYLCASSSPGAYEQYFGPGTRLTVT.